This T cell receptor beta chain appears in the sequencing data of a study of OX40 agonist ivuxolimab in advanced cancers. Across the study: Patients receiving dose escalation had hepatocellular carcinoma, melanoma, renal cell or head and neck cancer. The study's findings and limits: CD4+ and CD8+ T cells in blood underwent clonal expansion by week 6 at 0.1 to 3.0 mg/kg.

Assay: immunoSEQ multiplex PCR; the TCRdb copy retains only in-frame clones and omits some. Of about 62,000 clones in the sample, 75% to 85% are singletons; the top ten hold roughly 2.4%. With respect to this clone: Its target is unknown.

The ends were cut back, 7 bases at V and 3 bases at J, with 15 bases in the middle. CDR3 size: 14 residues. The germline gives CDR1 MNHEY, CDR2 SVGAGI. This TCR came from an adult with an advanced solid tumor such as melanoma, head and neck, liver or kidney cancer. Sequencing was performed on CD4+ or CD8+ T cells sorted from blood, taken in a trial of the OX40 agonist ivuxolimab. This sequence joins TRBV6-5 and TRBJ1-2; D unclear. This chain's CDR3 is CASNRAGGDYGYTF. CDR3 nucleotides: TGTGCCAGCAATCGAGCCGGCGGAGACTATGGCTACACCTTC.